These 28 T cell receptor beta chains were sequenced from one sample in a study of blood T cell repertoires in COVID-19. Sequenced by immunoSEQ multiplex PCR; TCRdb stores in-frame clones only, minus some. The data hold 220,000 or so clones, with 82% observed a single time. Sequencing used peripheral blood. Receptors were obtained from an elderly woman with acute or convalescent COVID-19.

This clone was counted only a few times. The rearrangement uses TRBV27 and TRBJ1-1, with 7 bases that match TRBD1. This CDR3 spans 14 amino acids. The germline gives CDR1 MNHEY, CDR2 SMNVEV (reference sequence). With 7 bases clipped from V and 6 bases from J, the junction kept 11 bases outside the gene matches. The CDR3 DNA reads as TGTGCCAGCAAACCGAACAGGGGCTTCTCTGAAGCTTTCTTT. It is translated as CASKPNRGFSEAFF.

The chain recombines TRBV19 with TRBJ2-3, with TRBD2 identical over 13 bases. Germline CDR1 and CDR2: LNHDA and SQIVND (reference sequence). The CDR3 is 15 residues long. V shed 6 bases and J 2 bases; nucleotides not matched to a gene: 2. Here the CDR3 reads CASRTSGGDTDTQYF. The CDR3 bases are TGTGCCAGTAGAACTAGCGGGGGGGACACAGATACGCAGTATTTT.

The chain is built from TRBV7-9 and TRBJ2-1; D might be TRBD2 (6 bases). This CDR3 has 16 amino acids. Trimming pared 0 bases from V and 1 base from J, leaving 10 bases between. The germline V gene has CDR1 SEHNR and CDR2 FQNEAQ (reference sequence). CDR3 DNA: TGTGCCAGCAGCTTAGCGCTGGGGGGTTCCTACAATGAGCAGTTCTTC. This gives the protein CASSLALGGSYNEQFF.

The gene calls are TRBV4-2 and TRBJ1-5; the D is unclear. This CDR3 contains 13 residues. CDR1 is LGHNA and CDR2 is YNFKEQ in the germline V gene. The ends were cut back, 0 bases at V and 5 bases at J, with 5 bases in the middle. CDR3 nucleotides: TGTGCCAGCAGCCAAGATCGAGATCAGCCCCAGCATTTT. As protein: CASSQDRDQPQHF.

The chain has TRBV6-5 and TRBJ2-1; D uncertain. Trimming removed 0 bases from V and 5 bases from J, with 8 bases in between. The CDR3 totals 14 residues. Germline V gene sequence: CDR1 MNHEY, CDR2 SVGAGI. CDR3 bases: TGTGCCAGCAGTTACTCATCCAGGAACAATGAGCAGTTCTTC. It encodes CASSYSSRNNEQFF.

For the CDR3, the DNA is TGTGCCAGCTCACCCCAACCGCAGGGGCAAAGCGGCACTGAAGCTTTCTTT. Protein: CASSPQPQGQSGTEAFF. The rearrangement uses TRBV18 and TRBJ1-1; perhaps TRBD1 as D (6 bases). V lost 3 bases to trimming and J lost 4 bases, with 21 bases between them. CDR3 length: 17 amino acids. Germline V gene lookup returns CDR1 KGHSH and CDR2 LQKENI. Together with reference TRBV18 and TRBJ1-1, the CDR3 gives the full variable domain: NAGVMQNPRHLVRRRGQEARLRCSPMKGHSHVYWYRQLPEEGLKFMVYLQKENIIDESGMPKERFSAEFPKEGPSILRIQQVVRGDSAAYFCASSPQPQGQSGTEAFFGQGTRLTVV.

The chain employs TRBV9 and TRBJ1-2, with 8 nucleotides matching TRBD1. V was clipped by 4 bases and J by 7 bases; unmatched bases: 15. Germline lookup yields CDR1 SGDLS and CDR2 YYNGEE. The CDR3 is 16 amino acids. CDR3 in DNA: TGTGCCAGCAGCCCAGATCCCGGCAGGGGGCATGGTGGCTACACCTTC. As protein: CASSPDPGRGHGGYTF.

V usage is TRBV28 and J usage is TRBJ1-2, with TRBD1 matching 7 bases. Germline V gives CDR1 MDHEN, CDR2 SYDVKM. This CDR3 region has 20 residues. V lost 4 bases to trimming and J lost 2 bases; unmatched junction nucleotides: 22. The CDR3 protein is CASSSFVTTNRGPLNYGYTF. The CDR3 DNA follows: TGTGCCAGCAGTTCTTTCGTCACAACCAACAGGGGCCCTTTGAACTATGGCTACACCTTC.

The V and J genes are TRBV18 and TRBJ1-5; no clear D gene. Looked up from germline, CDR1 is KGHSH and CDR2 is LQKENI. Trimming pared 0 bases from V and 0 bases from J, leaving 9 bases between. The CDR3 contains 16 residues. This CDR3 reads CASSPPGAYSNQPQHF. The DNA for the CDR3 is TGTGCCAGCTCACCACCGGGAGCCTATAGCAATCAGCCCCAGCATTTT.

This chain links TRBV3-1 (or the pseudogene TRBV3-2) with TRBJ2-2; D might be TRBD2 (6 bases). CDR1 is LGHDT, CDR2 YNNKEL, per germline (reference sequence). V was trimmed by 8 bases and J by 7 bases, leaving 14 bases between them. CDR3 size: 13 residues. The CDR3 spells CASGGIGGGELFF. The CDR3 nucleotides read TGTGCCAGCGGCGGGATTGGGGGCGGGGAGCTGTTTTTT.

The chain recombines TRBV19 with TRBJ1-6; the match to TRBD1 covers 9 bases. The CDR3 length is 15 residues. Germline CDR1 reads LNHDA; CDR2 reads SQIVND (reference sequence). Trimming removed 7 bases from V and 9 bases from J; junction bases left unmatched: 10. CDR3: CASTVGQGLGSPLHF. For the CDR3, the DNA is TGTGCCAGTACCGTAGGACAGGGGTTGGGTTCACCCCTCCACTTT.

The chain employs TRBV4-3 and TRBJ2-3; 7 bases map to TRBD1. The CDR3 length is 17 residues. Unmatched junction bases numbered 10, after V lost 4 bases and J lost 0 bases. CDR1 is LGHNA and CDR2 is YSLEER in the germline V gene. The CDR3: CASSPQYNRGSTDTQYF. The DNA for the CDR3 is TGCGCCAGCAGCCCTCAATATAACAGGGGTAGCACAGATACGCAGTATTTT.

The chain combines TRBV11-2 with TRBJ2-5; D perhaps matches TRBD2 (5 bases). Germline CDR1 SGHAT, CDR2 FQNNGV. This CDR3 contains 14 residues. V lost 2 bases and J lost 5, with 12 bases in between. The DNA of the CDR3 is TGTGCCAGCAGCTTACGATTAGGCGGGGAGACCCAGTACTTC. Its translation is CASSLRLGGETQYF. The full variable domain, in which reference TRBV11-2 and TRBJ2-5 provide the parts outside the CDR3, is EAGVAQSPRYKIIEKRQSVAFWCNPISGHATLYWYQQILGQGPKLLIQFQNNGVVDDSQLPKDRFSAERLKGVDSTLKIQPAKLEDSAVYLCASSLRLGGETQYFGPGTRLLVL.

The rearrangement uses TRBV2 and TRBJ1-2; D unclear. Germline V lookup: CDR1 SNHLY, CDR2 FYNNEI. V was trimmed by 6 bases and J by 3 bases, leaving 2 bases between them. The CDR3 is made up of 10 amino acids. CDR3 nucleotide sequence: TGTGCCAGCAGCTACTATGGCTACACCTTC. Encoded protein: CASSYYGYTF.

The V gene is TRBV25-1, the J gene TRBJ1-4; 9 bases are shared with TRBD1. The germline CDR1 and CDR2 sequences are MGHDK and SYGVNS. The trim removed 6 bases at V and 5 bases at J, leaving 1 base unmatched. The length of the CDR3 is 13 residues. CDR3: CASSGTGNEKLFF. CDR3 DNA sequence: TGTGCCAGCAGCGGGACAGGGAATGAAAAACTGTTTTTT.

This clone turned up a few times. V and J are TRBV3-1 (or the pseudogene TRBV3-2) and TRBJ1-2; D not certain. CDR1 is LGHDT, CDR2 YNNKEL, per germline (reference sequence). V shed 4 bases and J shed 8 bases, with 14 bases lying between them. The length of the CDR3 is 13 residues. The CDR3 reads CASSPGSLLGYTF. CDR3 bases: TGTGCCAGCAGCCCAGGTTCCCTCCTCGGCTACACCTTC.

In its sample, this clone was seen a few times. V is TRBV15 and J is TRBJ1-6, with a weak D call TRBD1 (5 bases). V was cut by 4 bases and J by 10 bases, with 14 bases left in between. Germline lookup yields CDR1 LNHNV and CDR2 YYDKDF (reference sequence). The CDR3 is 14 amino acids. The CDR3 region has the DNA TGTGCCACCAGCACTAAAGGGGCAGGATCACCCCTCCACTTT. Its translation is CATSTKGAGSPLHF.

This clone appeared once. J is TRBJ2-3 and V is TRBV19; weak D call: TRBD2 (5 bases). The CDR3 contains 15 residues. Germline CDR1 is LNHDA and CDR2 is SQIVND (reference sequence). Trimming cost V 5 bases and J 0 bases, with 12 bases left between them. The CDR3 spells CASSGRRRSTDTQYF. Here the CDR3 DNA reads TGTGCCAGTAGTGGGCGCAGGAGGAGCACAGATACGCAGTATTTT.

The chain couples TRBV18 to TRBJ2-5, with no clear D. The germline V gene encodes CDR1 KGHSH and CDR2 LQKENI. V shed 0 bases and J shed 0 bases, with 14 bases lying between them. The CDR3 totals 17 residues. In DNA form, the CDR3 reads TGTGCCAGCTCACCACCGACTCCTTTACCAAACCAAGAGACCCAGTACTTC. Encoded protein: CASSPPTPLPNQETQYF.

This clone has just a few counts. This chain links TRBV23-1 with TRBJ1-2, with D possibly TRBD1 on 6 matching bases. TRBV23-1 is annotated as an ORF whose role is uncertain. The ends were cut back, 0 bases at V and 4 bases at J, with 27 bases in the middle. CDR3 length: 20 residues. This CDR3 reads CASSQSGIKIGAGEFYGYTF. CDR3 DNA: TGCGCCAGCAGTCAATCGGGCATTAAAATCGGGGCAGGGGAATTCTATGGCTACACCTTC.

This clone has just one count. This chain connects TRBV12-3 or TRBV12-4 to TRBJ2-7, with D possibly matching TRBD1 (5 bases). The CDR3 is made up of 13 amino acids. The V end was cut by 5 bases, the J end by 6 bases, with 14 bases between. The CDR3 sequence: CASSRHQGSEQYF. Here the CDR3 DNA reads TGTGCCAGCAGTCGCCACCAGGGTTCCGAGCAGTACTTC.

In regard to this clone: Compared with germline, one end of the junction differs, possibly owing to a read error. The rearrangement uses TRBV14 and TRBJ1-1; the match to TRBD1 covers 10 bases. The germline V gene has CDR1 SGHDN and CDR2 FVKESK. The CDR3 length is 13 residues. CDR3 sequence reads: CASSQAVPGQGKF. The DNA for the CDR3 is TGTGCCAGCAGCCAAGCCGTCCCGGGACAGGGGAAATTT.

This chain links TRBV6-5 with TRBJ1-3, with 8 bases matching TRBD1. Germline V gene sequence: CDR1 MNHEY, CDR2 SVGAGI. CDR3 length: 16 amino acids. Losses at the gene ends were 2 bases for V and 1 base for J; bases not matched to a gene: 4. This CDR3 reads CASSYTRTGSGNTIYF. CDR3 nucleotide sequence: TGTGCCAGCAGTTACACCCGGACAGGGTCTGGAAACACCATATATTTT.

This chain connects TRBV6-5 to TRBJ1-2, with a possible D match to TRBD1 (6 bases). Germline CDR1 is MNHEY and CDR2 is SVGAGI. The CDR3 runs to 15 residues. V was cut by 6 bases and J by 0 bases, with 14 bases left in between. DNA of the CDR3: TGTGCCAGCAGGTCAGGGGACCGAGCTAACTATGGCTACACCTTC. Protein product: CASRSGDRANYGYTF.

The chain links TRBV5-4 to TRBJ1-1; the D gene is possibly TRBD1 (6 bases). Looked up from germline, CDR1 is SGHNT and CDR2 is YYREEE (reference sequence). Between the trimmed V and J ends, which lost 4 bases and 1 base, there was a span of 11 bases. The CDR3 sequence is 14 residues long. In DNA form, the CDR3 reads TGTGCCAGCAGCCGACAGGTAGAGAACACTGAAGCTTTCTTT. This translates into CASSRQVENTEAFF. The full variable domain, completed using reference TRBV5-4 and TRBJ1-1, is ETGVTQSPTHLIKTRGQQVTLRCSSQSGHNTVSWYQQALGQGPQFIFQYYREEENGRGNFPPRFSGLQFPNYSSELNVNALELDDSALYLCASSRQVENTEAFFGQGTRLTVV.

This clone was seen a few times. The chain uses TRBV6-5 and TRBJ1-1, with TRBD1 identical over 11 bases. Looked up from germline, CDR1 is MNHEY and CDR2 is SVGAGI. The length of the CDR3 is 15 residues. V lost 10 bases, J lost 6 bases, and 13 bases stayed unmatched. The CDR3 region is CATRGTGGVAAEAFF. The CDR3 nucleotides read TGTGCCACCCGAGGGACAGGGGGGGTAGCGGCTGAAGCTTTCTTT.

The CDR3 coding sequence is TGCAGTGCTAGTGATTCGGGACAGGGATACGAGCAGTACTTC. Protein sequence: CSASDSGQGYEQYF. The chain joins TRBV20-1 to TRBJ2-7, with 9 bases that match TRBD1. Per germline, CDR1 DFQATT and CDR2 SNEGSKA (reference sequence). V was clipped by 3 bases and J by 4 bases; unmatched bases: 7. CDR3 length equals 14 residues.

V is TRBV12-3 or TRBV12-4 and J is TRBJ1-1, with D hard to call. The CDR3 consists of 12 residues. Trimming left V 5 bases short and J 4 bases short, with 8 bases between. The DNA of the CDR3 is TGTGCCAGCAGTCCCCAGATCACTGAAGCTTTCTTT. This translates into CASSPQITEAFF.